Below, 28 T cell receptor beta chains from the same sample are listed, as sequenced in a study of CD8 T cells in Susac syndrome. About 0.5 to 1 ug RNA was reverse transcribed with random hexamers. TCRdb itself ran the immunoSEQ multiplex PCR reads through MiXCR, one entry per CDR3 protein. The table includes about 300,000 distinct CDR3 sequences, about 92% detected once. Specimen: CD4+ T cells from PBMCs. The source of these receptors is a human donor with multiple sclerosis.

V gene TRBV20-1 combines with J gene TRBJ1-3; D perhaps matches TRBD1 (5 bases). The CDR3 is made up of 14 amino acids. The germline V gene has CDR1 DFQATT and CDR2 SNEGSKA (reference sequence). The V end lost 0 bases, the J end lost 4 bases, and 10 bases lay between the germline ends. Written as DNA, the CDR3 is TGCAGTGCTAGAGAGGGGGGTGGAGGAAACACCATATATTTT. Protein: CSAREGGGGNTIYF.

The CDR3, as DNA: TGTGCCAGCAGTGCCTCCCGACAGATATATGGCTACACCTTC. Translation gives CASSASRQIYGYTF. The V call is TRBV6-2 or TRBV6-3, the J call TRBJ1-2; D possibly corresponds to TRBD1 (5 bases). V was cut by 5 bases and J by 5 bases, with 15 bases left in between. The CDR3 sequence is 14 residues long. CDR1 is MNHEY, CDR2 SVGEGT, per germline.

The gene calls are TRBV3-1 and TRBJ2-7; D assignment may be TRBD1 or TRBD2 (5 bases each). The CDR3 consists of 14 residues. Germline lookup yields CDR1 LGHDT and CDR2 YNNKEL (reference sequence). Trimming cost V 1 base and J 3 bases, with 10 bases left between them. CDR3 sequence reads: CASSQARDLYEQYF. The CDR3 coding sequence is TGTGCCAGCAGCCAAGCCCGGGACCTCTACGAGCAGTACTTC.

In DNA form, the CDR3 reads TGTGCTAGTGGTCTCACAGGGGTCCCCTACGAGCAGTACTTC. This encodes CASGLTGVPYEQYF. This sequence joins TRBV12-5 and TRBJ2-7; 7 bases agree with TRBD1. Germline CDR1 LGHNT, CDR2 FRNRAP. The CDR3 is made up of 14 amino acids. J gave up 2 bases and V 5 bases, and 6 bases lay outside the gene matches.

This chain joins TRBV3-1 and TRBJ1-5; unclear D gene. Trimming removed 1 base at V and 1 base at J, with 5 bases between. Germline lookup yields CDR1 LGHDT and CDR2 YNNKEL (reference sequence). This CDR3 region has 14 residues. CDR3: CASSQGWSNQPQHF. The CDR3 region has the DNA TGTGCCAGCAGCCAAGGTTGGAGCAATCAGCCCCAGCATTTT.

The rearrangement uses TRBV12-3 or TRBV12-4 and TRBJ2-3; 7 nucleotides agree with TRBD2. V lost 5 bases and J lost 8; bases outside the gene matches: 10. CDR3 length equals 14 residues. The CDR3 sequence: CASSPLAAAGTQYF. The CDR3 DNA reads TGTGCCAGCAGTCCTCTAGCGGCTGCGGGTACGCAGTATTTT.

A single count supports this clonotype. The chain recombines TRBV19 with TRBJ2-6; weak D call: TRBD1 (5 bases). Germline V CDR1 and CDR2: LNHDA, SQIVND (reference sequence). This CDR3 is built from 17 residues. Deletions cut 0 bases from V and 4 bases from J, with 13 bases between. The CDR3 coding sequence is TGTGCCAGTAGTATAGATCGCAGGGTGCCCGGGGCCAACGTCCTGACTTTC. Protein product: CASSIDRRVPGANVLTF.

This chain joins TRBV20-1 and TRBJ1-1; the match to TRBD1 covers 9 bases. This CDR3 contains 13 residues. Per germline, CDR1 DFQATT and CDR2 SNEGSKA (reference sequence). Trimming at V came to 5 bases and at J to 10 bases, leaving 11 bases not matched to a gene. DNA of the CDR3: TGCAGTGCTCGAGTAACAGGGGGCTTGCGAGCTTTCTTT. Its translation: CSARVTGGLRAFF.

V and J are TRBV5-1 and TRBJ1-1; perhaps TRBD1 as D (6 bases). CDR1 and CDR2 from the germline V gene are SGHRS and YFSETQ. CDR3 length equals 16 residues. V was pared by 4 bases and J by 0 bases, with 16 bases between. The chain's CDR3 is CASSLDRQAMNTEAFF. The CDR3 DNA reads TGCGCCAGCAGCCTCGACAGACAGGCGATGAACACTGAAGCTTTCTTT.

This clonotype was detected only a few times. In DNA form, the CDR3 reads TGTGCCAGCTCACTAGCAGCGGGGACCTACGAGCAGTACTTC. Its protein is CASSLAAGTYEQYF. The rearrangement links TRBV18 to TRBJ2-7; 7 positions match TRBD2. The CDR3 spans 14 residues. V shed 4 bases and J 2 bases; nucleotides not matched to a gene: 5. Germline values: CDR1 KGHSH, CDR2 LQKENI.

The chain combines TRBV7-9 with TRBJ1-3; tentative D call: TRBD1 (6 bases). V lost 7 bases and J lost 2, with 18 bases in between. The CDR3 is 16 amino acids. CDR1 SEHNR and CDR2 FQNEAQ come from the germline V gene (reference sequence). CDR3 in DNA: TGTGCCAGCACGAGGGGGTATGATAAGACTGGAAACACCATATATTTT. Encoded protein: CASTRGYDKTGNTIYF.

This rearrangement joins TRBV7-8 to TRBJ2-3; 7 nucleotides match TRBD1. The junction had 9 bases not matched to a gene; V was cut back by 3 bases and J by 0 bases. The CDR3 consists of 17 residues. Germline values: CDR1 SGHVS, CDR2 FQNEAQ. CDR3 amino acids: CASSFLRGSSSTDTQYF. DNA of the CDR3: TGTGCCAGCAGCTTCCTCAGGGGGTCCTCCAGCACAGATACGCAGTATTTT.

The chain employs TRBV19 and TRBJ1-1; maybe TRBD1 (5 bases). V lost 3 bases to trimming and J lost 6 bases, with 23 bases between them. Germline V CDR1 and CDR2: LNHDA, SQIVND (reference sequence). The CDR3 runs 17 residues. The CDR3 DNA reads TGTGCCAGTAGTATGTGGGGGAACCAACCTATGAGGGCTGAAGCTTTCTTT. Its protein product is CASSMWGNQPMRAEAFF.

The CDR3 sequence: CASSYSIYNEQFF. CDR3 nucleotides: TGTGCCAGCAGTTACTCCATCTACAATGAGCAGTTCTTC. The chain carries TRBV6-6 and TRBJ2-1; no firm D call. CDR1 is MNHNY, CDR2 SVGAGI, per germline (reference sequence). The CDR3 totals 13 residues. Between the trimmed V and J ends, which lost 0 bases and 3 bases, there was a span of 3 bases.

For the CDR3, the DNA is TGTGCCAGTAGTAGCGGAAATAGGCAGTTCTTC. This encodes CASSSGNRQFF. This chain connects TRBV19 to TRBJ2-1; D unclear. V lost 4 bases and J lost 12, with 10 bases in between. Per the germline V gene, CDR1 is LNHDA and CDR2 is SQIVND (reference sequence). The CDR3 extends over 11 amino acids. Looking up the rest from reference TRBV19 and TRBJ2-1 gives the full variable domain: DGGITQSPKYLFRKEGQNVTLSCEQNLNHDAMYWYRQDPGQGLRLIYYSQIVNDFQKGDIAEGYSVSREKKESFPLTVTSAQKNPTAFYLCASSSGNRQFFGPGTRLTVL.

The chain is built from TRBV5-1 and TRBJ1-2; maybe TRBD1 (5 bases). This CDR3 has 13 residues. Trimming shortened V by 3 bases and J by 8 bases, and 14 bases separated the two germline ends. CDR1 is SGHRS and CDR2 is YFSETQ in the germline V gene. For the CDR3, the DNA is TGCGCCAGCAGCTCCTCGGGGGAACGAGGCTACACCTTC. It codes for CASSSSGERGYTF.

In its sample, this clonotype was seen once. The V call is TRBV9, the J call TRBJ2-7; D remains unclear. The CDR3 covers 15 residues. Trimming removed 0 bases from V and 4 bases from J, with 14 bases in between. The germline V gene has CDR1 SGDLS and CDR2 YYNGEE. For the CDR3, the DNA is TGTGCCAGCAGCGTAGCTCCGACTGCTTCGTACGAGCAGTACTTC. It yields the protein CASSVAPTASYEQYF.

The J gene is TRBJ2-5, the V gene TRBV20-1; D unclear. The CDR3 is 15 amino acids. Germline assignment: CDR1 DFQATT and CDR2 SNEGSKA (reference sequence). V lost 3 bases to trimming and J lost 1 base, with 15 bases between them. The CDR3 coding sequence is TGCAGTGCTAGTATCGACTCCTCGGCCCAAGAGACCCAGTACTTC. Translation gives CSASIDSSAQETQYF.

The rearrangement joins TRBV9 to TRBJ2-2; no reliable D call. Germline CDR1 SGDLS, CDR2 YYNGEE. V gave up 2 bases and J gave up 0 bases, with 8 bases separating them. The CDR3 contains 15 residues. As DNA, the CDR3 is TGTGCCAGCAGCGTCAGAGGCTCGAACACCGGGGAGCTGTTTTTT. Its translation: CASSVRGSNTGELFF.

V gene TRBV5-1 combines with J gene TRBJ2-7, with 9 bases identical to TRBD1. After removal of 7 bases from V and 3 bases from J, the junction contained 8 bases not matched to a gene. This CDR3 contains 14 residues. Germline V gene lookup returns CDR1 SGHRS and CDR2 YFSETQ. The CDR3 DNA reads TGCGCCAGCGGATCGGGACAGGGTAACTACGAGCAGTACTTC. It specifies CASGSGQGNYEQYF. Filled out from reference TRBV5-1 and TRBJ2-7, the complete variable domain reads KAGVTQTPRYLIKTRGQQVTLSCSPISGHRSVSWYQQTPGQGLQFLFEYFSETQRNKGNFPGRFSGRQFSNSRSEMNVSTLELGDSALYLCASGSGQGNYEQYFGPGTRLTVT.

In its sample, this clonotype was seen once. This chain uses TRBV7-8 with TRBJ2-1; D is perhaps TRBD2 (6 bases). CDR3 length equals 13 residues. V dropped 5 bases and J dropped 4 bases, with 9 bases sitting between them. Germline V gives CDR1 SGHVS, CDR2 FQNEAQ. The CDR3 bases are TGTGCCAGCAGCCGGCGGGGTTACAATGAGCAGTTCTTC. Translation gives CASSRRGYNEQFF.

The chain links TRBV19 to TRBJ2-2; the match to TRBD2 covers 12 bases. The V gene end was trimmed by 1 base and the J gene end by 6 bases; junction bases not matched to a gene: 3. The V gene's germline CDR1 is LNHDA and CDR2 SQIVND (reference sequence). The CDR3 loop spans 16 amino acids. The CDR3 is CASSIGGLAGSGELFF. DNA for the CDR3: TGTGCCAGTAGTATAGGAGGACTAGCGGGGTCCGGGGAGCTGTTTTTT.

The chain joins TRBV5-4 to TRBJ2-1, with D uncertain. CDR1 SGHNT and CDR2 YYREEE come from the germline V gene (reference sequence). CDR3 size: 14 residues. Trimming removed 4 bases at V and 6 bases at J, with 14 bases between. Here the CDR3 reads CASSLVGDSNEQFF. The CDR3 DNA sequence: TGTGCCAGCAGCCTGGTTGGTGACTCCAATGAGCAGTTCTTC.

This rearrangement joins TRBV6-5 to TRBJ1-3, with D unclear. Germline-derived CDR1 and CDR2 are MNHEY and SVGAGI. Trimming cost V 3 bases and J 0 bases, with 12 bases left between them. This CDR3 is built from 16 residues. DNA of the CDR3: TGTGCCAGCAGTTATCGATTAGACCACTCTGGAAACACCATATATTTT. This encodes CASSYRLDHSGNTIYF.

V usage is TRBV2 and J usage is TRBJ1-1, with a tentative D call TRBD1 (6 bases). Trimming removed 4 bases from V and 4 bases from J, with 13 bases in between. The CDR3 sequence is 14 residues long. Per the germline V gene, CDR1 is SNHLY and CDR2 is FYNNEI. The CDR3 DNA reads TGTGCCAGCAGTGTCGGGGGCGTGGGCACTGAAGCTTTCTTT. Protein: CASSVGGVGTEAFF.

V usage is TRBV20-1 and J usage is TRBJ2-7; D is unresolved. Trimming shortened V by 6 bases and J by 2 bases, and 14 bases separated the two germline ends. Germline values: CDR1 DFQATT, CDR2 SNEGSKA (reference sequence). The CDR3 runs 13 residues. CDR3 residues: CSASVLTTYEQYF. The CDR3 DNA follows: TGCAGTGCCTCCGTATTGACAACCTACGAGCAGTACTTC.

J is TRBJ2-7 and V is TRBV20-1; D ambiguous. CDR1 DFQATT and CDR2 SNEGSKA come from the germline V gene (reference sequence). The CDR3 totals 12 residues. The V and J ends lost 3 bases and 4 bases respectively, with 10 bases between them. CDR3 sequence (DNA): TGCAGTGCTAGTTTCCGTTGGTACGAGCAGTACTTC. Its translation is CSASFRWYEQYF.

This clonotype showed up just once. The chain combines TRBV2 with TRBJ2-5, with D tentatively TRBD1 or TRBD2 (5 bases each). This CDR3 spans 13 amino acids. The germline V gene has CDR1 SNHLY and CDR2 FYNNEI. V lost 8 bases to trimming and J lost 7 bases, with 17 bases between them. The CDR3, as DNA: TGTGCCAGCGGTCCCGGGACCCGGCCGACCCAGTACTTC. Amino acid sequence: CASGPGTRPTQYF.